This T cell receptor beta chain was observed in a study of control samples from healthy donors and cancer patients (dated by TCRdb to 2019 to 2021). CDR1 and CDR2, per the germline V gene, are LGHNT and FRNRAP. After removal of 6 bases from V and 8 bases from J, the junction retains 3 bases not matched to a gene. The CDR3 contains 11 residues, cysteine and phenylalanine counted. The retained sequence is limited to the CDR3, 33 bases, with the frame set at the first base. On this clone: Its antigen is not yet known. Base qualities are not provided; no much larger clone lies one nucleotide away.

The library was generated by the immunoSEQ multiplex PCR assay. What TCRdb holds here is the immuneACCESS table cut down to in-frame rearrangements. Part of the clones is not present; checked against another copy, under half of the missing clones reflect an unresolved V gene, and the others are unexplained. The sample profile shows approximately 150,000 clones; roughly 93% of them were found once. The ten largest clones represent roughly 5.7% of the sample. Recombination linked TRBV12-5 to TRBJ2-5, with 7 bases in between that match TRBD1. The sample comprised blood. The source is a man between 18 and 35 years old in good health. CDR3 protein: CASGTGATQYF. DNA sequence: TGTGCTAGTGGAACAGGGGCTACCCAGTACTTC.